The clone carrying this T cell receptor (beta chain) appeared many times. Per germline, CDR1 KGHSH and CDR2 LQKENI. Trimming cost V 6 bases and J 7 bases, with 21 bases left between them. The CDR3 runs to 15 residues. The record originates from a study of T cells in Graves' hyperthyroidism and ophthalmopathy. Using RNA transcripts as the source, TCR beta CDR3 regions were amplified. Primed by the HTBI set, a first-round RT-PCR was run on the TCR CDR3. TCRdb re-called the multiplex PCR reads through MiXCR, storing one row per CDR3 protein. In the table there are approximately 400,000 distinct CDR3 sequences, about 14% of which are singletons.

The sequenced material came from blood. The rearrangement joins TRBV18 to TRBJ1-1, with D tentatively TRBD1 (5 bases). The receptor comes from a woman aged 30 to 39 with Graves' ophthalmopathy. The CDR3 sequence is CASSPLGRDFGEAFF. Written as DNA, the CDR3 is TGTGCCAGCTCCCCCTTGGGCAGGGACTTTGGTGAAGCTTTCTTT.